This T cell receptor (beta chain) emerged from a study of T cells in Graves' hyperthyroidism and ophthalmopathy. The sample holds a few counts of this clonotype. Amplification of TCR beta CDR3 regions was performed using RNA transcripts as template. First-round RT-PCR of the TCR CDR3 relied on the HTBI primer set. TCRdb re-analysed the multiplex PCR reads in MiXCR, keeping a single row per CDR3 protein. Here the sample spans over 250,000 distinct CDR3 sequences, about 15% being singletons. Trimming cost V 4 bases and J 4 bases, with 10 bases left between them. Germline V gives CDR1 SGHTA, CDR2 FQGNSA. The CDR3 runs 13 residues. Criteria for exclusion of patients were uncontrolled infection, other autoimmune disease, pregnancy or lactation.

This clonotype originated in a woman aged 55-70 years with Graves' ophthalmopathy. What was sequenced was blood. The V call is TRBV7-2, the J call TRBJ1-1; D is uncertain. The CDR3 protein is CASSYISPTEAFF. The CDR3 DNA reads as TGTGCCAGCAGCTATATATCGCCCACTGAAGCTTTCTTT.